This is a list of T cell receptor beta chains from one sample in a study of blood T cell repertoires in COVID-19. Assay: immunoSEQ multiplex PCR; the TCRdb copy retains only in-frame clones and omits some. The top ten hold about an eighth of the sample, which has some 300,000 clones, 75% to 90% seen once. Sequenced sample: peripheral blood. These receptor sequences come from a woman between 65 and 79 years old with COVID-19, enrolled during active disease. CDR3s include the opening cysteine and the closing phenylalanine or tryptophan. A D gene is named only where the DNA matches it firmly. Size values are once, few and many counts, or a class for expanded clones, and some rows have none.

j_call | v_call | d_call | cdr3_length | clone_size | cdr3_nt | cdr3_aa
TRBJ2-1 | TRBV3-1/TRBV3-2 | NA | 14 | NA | TGTGCCAGCAGCCAATTTTCTAGAGGGAGCGAGCAGTTCTTC | CASSQFSRGSEQFF
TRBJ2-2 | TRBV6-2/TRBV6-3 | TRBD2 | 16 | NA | TGTGCCAGCAGTTCCTTAGCGGGGGCCTACACCGGGGAGCTGTTTTTT | CASSSLAGAYTGELFF
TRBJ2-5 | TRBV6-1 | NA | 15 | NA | TGTGCCAGCAGTGAACGTGGGTGGGCCCAAGAGACCCAGTACTTC | CASSERGWAQETQYF
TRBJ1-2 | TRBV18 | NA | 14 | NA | TGTGCCAGCTCAATGCGGGGTACTAATTATGGCTACACCTTC | CASSMRGTNYGYTF
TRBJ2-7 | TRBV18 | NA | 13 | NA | TGTGCCAGCTCACCGGGTCTCCGCGGCGAGCAGTACTTC | CASSPGLRGEQYF
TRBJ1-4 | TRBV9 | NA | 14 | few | TGTGCCAGCAGCGTAGGGAGGGGTAATGAAAAACTGTTTTTT | CASSVGRGNEKLFF
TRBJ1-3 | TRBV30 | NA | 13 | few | TGTGCCTGGACGGAGGGGTATGGAAACACCATATATTTT | CAWTEGYGNTIYF
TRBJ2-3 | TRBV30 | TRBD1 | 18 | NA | TGTGCCTGGAGTGTGGACAGGGAAGGAAAAAGAGACACAGATACGCAGTATTTT | CAWSVDREGKRDTDTQYF
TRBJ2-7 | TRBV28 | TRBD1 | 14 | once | TGTGCCAGCAGCCCCCCGGACAGGGCCCTCGAGCAGTACTTC | CASSPPDRALEQYF
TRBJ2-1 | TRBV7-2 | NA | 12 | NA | TGTGCCAGCAGCCCCAAACTGTATGAGCAGTTCTTC | CASSPKLYEQFF